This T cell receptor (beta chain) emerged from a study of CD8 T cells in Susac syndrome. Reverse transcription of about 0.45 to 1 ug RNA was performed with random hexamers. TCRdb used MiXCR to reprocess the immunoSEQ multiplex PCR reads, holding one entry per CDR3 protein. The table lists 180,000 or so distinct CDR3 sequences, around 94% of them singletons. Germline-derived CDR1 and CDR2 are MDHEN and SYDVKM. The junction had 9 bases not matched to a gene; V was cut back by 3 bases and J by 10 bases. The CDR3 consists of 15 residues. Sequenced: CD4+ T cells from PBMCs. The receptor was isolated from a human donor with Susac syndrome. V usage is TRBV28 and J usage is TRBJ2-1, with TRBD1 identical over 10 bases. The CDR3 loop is CASSLKRQGAGEQFF. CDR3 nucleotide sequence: TGTGCCAGCAGTTTGAAGAGACAGGGGGCTGGGGAGCAGTTCTTC.